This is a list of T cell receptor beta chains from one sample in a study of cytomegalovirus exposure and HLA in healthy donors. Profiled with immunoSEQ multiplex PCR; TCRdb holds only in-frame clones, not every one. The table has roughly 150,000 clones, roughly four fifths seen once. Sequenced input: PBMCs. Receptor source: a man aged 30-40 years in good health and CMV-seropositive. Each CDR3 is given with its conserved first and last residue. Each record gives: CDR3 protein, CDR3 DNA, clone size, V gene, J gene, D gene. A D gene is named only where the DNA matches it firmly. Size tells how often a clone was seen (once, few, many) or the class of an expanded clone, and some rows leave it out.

CASSSGQAATNEKLFF	TGTGCCAGCAGCTCCGGACAAGCCGCAACTAATGAAAAACTGTTTTTT	-	TRBV7-2	TRBJ1-4	-
CASSMRTSGFPYNEQFF	TGTGCCAGCAGCATGCGGACTAGCGGTTTCCCCTACAATGAGCAGTTCTTC	once	TRBV7-2	TRBJ2-1	TRBD2
CAIGAGAYNEQFF	TGTGCCATCGGGGCCGGAGCCTACAATGAGCAGTTCTTC	-	TRBV10-3	TRBJ2-1	-
CASSLRGNTEAFF	TGTGCCAGCAGCTTACGGGGTAACACTGAAGCTTTCTTT	-	TRBV7-2	TRBJ1-1	-
CASSEARPIQETQYF	TGTGCCAGCAGTGAAGCGCGGCCCATCCAAGAGACCCAGTACTTC	-	TRBV2	TRBJ2-5	-
CASSLGRQMNTEAFF	TGTGCCAGCTCACTAGGTCGACAGATGAACACTGAAGCTTTCTTT	-	TRBV18	TRBJ1-1	-
CASSTGNSIYGYTF	TGTGCCAGCAGCACAGGGAACTCCATCTATGGCTACACCTTC	-	TRBV9	TRBJ1-2	-
CASSFVSRADGYTF	TGCGCCAGCAGCTTTGTATCGAGGGCGGATGGCTACACCTTC	-	TRBV5-1	TRBJ1-2	-
CASSYPLSPLHF	TGTGCCAGCAGTTACCCACTTTCCCCCCTCCACTTT	-	TRBV6-5	TRBJ1-6	-
CASSLVPRNQPQHF	TGTGCCAGCAGCTTAGTTCCCAGGAATCAGCCCCAGCATTTT	-	TRBV7-2	TRBJ1-5	-
CASRGDREESNQPQHF	TGTGCCAGCAGAGGCGACAGGGAGGAGAGCAATCAGCCCCAGCATTTT	-	TRBV2	TRBJ1-5	TRBD1
CASSFSGGPETQYF	TGTGCCAGCAGCTTCTCGGGGGGGCCAGAGACCCAGTACTTC	-	TRBV13	TRBJ2-5	TRBD2
CASSSGGSYNEQFF	TGTGCCAGCAGCTCCGGGGGTAGCTACAATGAGCAGTTCTTC	few	TRBV7-6	TRBJ2-1	-
CASSFGQGTYEQYF	TGTGCCAGCAGCTTCGGCCAGGGAACTTACGAGCAGTACTTC	-	TRBV5-8	TRBJ2-7	-
CASSYGLVYEQYF	TGTGCCAGCAGCTACGGACTAGTCTACGAGCAGTACTTC	once	TRBV7-2	TRBJ2-7	TRBD2
CASSPRGDLGAFF	TGTGCCAGCTCACCCCGGGGGGACCTCGGAGCTTTCTTT	-	TRBV18	TRBJ1-1	-
CASSLKKAGGAVTLNGYTF	TGCGCCAGCAGCTTGAAGAAGGCAGGGGGCGCGGTTACACTCAATGGCTACACCTTC	-	TRBV5-1	TRBJ1-2	TRBD1
CAWSVLGGPEGANVLTF	TGTGCCTGGAGTGTACTGGGAGGGCCGGAAGGGGCCAACGTCCTGACTTTC	-	TRBV30	TRBJ2-6	TRBD2
CASSVDAILQGEQFF	TGTGCCAGCAGCGTAGACGCCATACTCCAGGGCGAGCAGTTCTTC	-	TRBV9	TRBJ2-1	-
CASSQEGLAGAGGELFF	TGCGCCAGCAGCCAAGAGGGGCTAGCGGGGGCGGGCGGGGAGCTGTTTTTT	-	TRBV4-1	TRBJ2-2	TRBD2
CASSLTGTGGDGYTF	TGTGCCAGCAGCCTAACCGGGACAGGGGGTGATGGCTACACCTTC	few	TRBV2	TRBJ1-2	TRBD1
CASRRDTRSGTEAFF	TGTGCCAGCAGGAGGGACACTCGGAGTGGCACTGAAGCTTTCTTT	-	TRBV2	TRBJ1-1	-
CASSLGTGGYQETQYF	TGTGCCAGCAGCTTAGGTACAGGGGGTTACCAAGAGACCCAGTACTTC	few	TRBV7-9	TRBJ2-5	TRBD1
CASSLPRGDTDTQYF	TGCGCCAGCAGCTTGCCCCGGGGAGACACAGATACGCAGTATTTT	-	TRBV5-1	TRBJ2-3	-
CASSTLSNEQFF	TGTGCCAGCTCAACACTGAGCAATGAGCAGTTCTTC	-	TRBV18	TRBJ2-1	-
CASSPHAAGEQYF	TGTGCCAGCTCACCACACGCCGCCGGCGAGCAGTACTTC	-	TRBV18	TRBJ2-7	-
CASSPGLAGGNNEQFF	TGTGCCAGCAGCCCCGGACTAGCGGGAGGTAACAATGAGCAGTTCTTC	once	TRBV11-2	TRBJ2-1	TRBD2
CASSPIPGLKLEQYF	TGTGCCAGCAGCCCAATTCCGGGACTCAAACTGGAGCAGTACTTC	-	TRBV11-3	TRBJ2-7	-
CASSGARSYEQYF	TGTGCCAGCAGCGGCGCGAGATCCTACGAGCAGTACTTC	-	TRBV9	TRBJ2-7	-
CASSLRLAGQGANEQFF	TGCGCCAGCAGCTTGCGGCTCGCGGGACAGGGGGCGAATGAGCAGTTCTTC	once	TRBV5-1	TRBJ2-1	TRBD1
CASSVGTGGYGYTF	TGTGCCAGCAGCGTAGGCACAGGGGGCTATGGCTACACCTTC	-	TRBV9	TRBJ1-2	TRBD1
CASSRGQGAGETQYF	TGTGCCAGTAGTAGGGGACAGGGGGCTGGAGAGACCCAGTACTTC	-	TRBV19	TRBJ2-5	TRBD1
CASSYSGTSASYEQYF	TGCGCCAGCAGCTATTCCGGGACTAGCGCCTCCTACGAGCAGTACTTC	-	TRBV5-1	TRBJ2-7	TRBD2
CASSTGLAGGKTQYF	TGTGCCAGCAGCACCGGACTAGCGGGAGGAAAGACCCAGTACTTC	-	TRBV6-5	TRBJ2-5	TRBD2
CAWSGVGGGDTQYF	TGTGCCTGGAGTGGAGTAGGGGGTGGAGATACGCAGTATTTT	-	TRBV30	TRBJ2-3	-
CASSPAGLYEQYF	TGTGCCAGCAGTCCCGCAGGGCTCTACGAGCAGTACTTC	-	TRBV6-1	TRBJ2-7	-
CASSHHGQGGSYGYTF	TGCGCCAGCAGCCACCACGGACAGGGCGGATCCTATGGCTACACCTTC	-	TRBV4-3	TRBJ1-2	TRBD1
CASSETGGVPGTEAFF	TGTGCCAGCAGTGAGACAGGGGGGGTTCCAGGCACTGAAGCTTTCTTT	-	TRBV6-1	TRBJ1-1	TRBD1
CASSGVVDTEAFF	TGTGCCAGCAGCGGAGTGGTGGACACTGAAGCTTTCTTT	-	TRBV2	TRBJ1-1	-